A single sample gave rise to the 23 T cell receptor beta chains below, sequenced in a study of T cell changes during pregnancy in multiple sclerosis. TCRdb's table, derived via immunoSEQ multiplex PCR, lists solely in-frame clones and lacks some. The table shows approximately 60,000 clones, with 94% occurring only once. Here the sequenced sample was CD8+ T cells from peripheral blood mononuclear cells, taken in the third trimester of pregnancy. These receptors were collected from a female donor with multiple sclerosis, enrolled in a pregnancy study.

CDR3 sequence (DNA): TGTGCCAGCAGCTTAGTCGGGACAGAGAATCAGCCCCAGCATTTT. This codes for CASSLVGTENQPQHF. The rearrangement joins TRBV11-2 to TRBJ1-5; 7 bases are shared with TRBD1. With 1 base clipped from V and 4 bases from J, the junction kept 4 bases outside the gene matches. Germline V CDR1 and CDR2: SGHAT, FQNNGV. This CDR3 has 15 residues. Drawing the rest from reference TRBV11-2 and TRBJ1-5, the complete variable domain is EAGVAQSPRYKIIEKRQSVAFWCNPISGHATLYWYQQILGQGPKLLIQFQNNGVVDDSQLPKDRFSAERLKGVDSTLKIQPAKLEDSAVYLCASSLVGTENQPQHFGDGTRLSIL.

The chain has TRBV5-4 and TRBJ2-7; TRBD1 matches at 7 bases. After removal of 0 bases from V and 4 bases from J, the junction contained 1 base not matched to a gene. The CDR3 is 13 amino acids. Germline V CDR1 and CDR2: SGHNT, YYREEE (reference sequence). CDR3 DNA sequence: TGTGCCAGCAGCTTGGACAGGGGTTACGAGCAGTACTTC. This sequence encodes CASSLDRGYEQYF.

V and J are TRBV5-5 and TRBJ2-3; D is ambiguous. The CDR3 consists of 12 residues. CDR1 and CDR2 from the germline V gene are SGHKS and YYEKEE (reference sequence). Trimming removed 4 bases at V and 4 bases at J, with 7 bases between. The CDR3 is CASSLASDTQYF. In DNA, the CDR3 is TGTGCCAGCAGCCTTGCGTCAGATACGCAGTATTTT.

The chain combines TRBV6-6 with TRBJ2-1, with TRBD1 as a possible D gene (6 bases). Trimming cost V 4 bases and J 0 bases, with 10 bases left between them. The CDR3 length is 15 residues. Germline loops: CDR1 MNHNY, CDR2 SVGAGI (reference sequence). This CDR3 reads CASSWTASSYNEQFF. CDR3 bases: TGTGCCAGCAGTTGGACAGCGAGCTCCTACAATGAGCAGTTCTTC.

The chain uses TRBV13 and TRBJ2-1; 8 positions match TRBD2. With V trimmed by 3 bases and J by 7 bases, 14 bases remained unmatched. The length of the CDR3 is 17 residues. CDR1 and CDR2 (germline): PRHDT, FYEKMQ (reference sequence). The CDR3 here is CASSFSSSGRIYNEQFF. In DNA, the CDR3 is TGTGCCAGCAGCTTCAGTTCGAGCGGGAGAATCTATAATGAGCAGTTCTTC.

J is TRBJ1-1 and V is TRBV7-8; 9 bases are a match to TRBD1. The germline V gene has CDR1 SGHVS and CDR2 FQNEAQ. The CDR3 extends over 12 amino acids. Unmatched junction bases numbered 6, after V lost 7 bases and J lost 9 bases. CDR3 DNA sequence: TGTGCCAGCACCTTGGGGACAGGGCAAGCTTTCTTT. This translates into CASTLGTGQAFF.

The chain joins TRBV11-2 to TRBJ1-2, with a possible D match to TRBD1 (6 bases). The germline CDR1 and CDR2 sequences are SGHAT and FQNNGV. V was shortened by 5 bases and J by 5 bases, with 15 bases between the two germline ends. The CDR3 has 14 amino acids. DNA for the CDR3: TGTGCCAGCAGCATTGGGACAATACGGTATGGCTACACCTTC. Protein sequence: CASSIGTIRYGYTF.

The chain employs TRBV29-1 and TRBJ2-7, with D possibly TRBD2 on 6 matching bases. In germline, CDR1 is SQVTM, CDR2 ANQGSEA. Trimming shortened V by 6 bases and J by 3 bases, and 15 bases separated the two germline ends. The CDR3 spans 13 residues. Written as DNA, the CDR3 is TGCAGCGTACAGACGTGGAGGGACTACGAGCAGTACTTC. This gives the protein CSVQTWRDYEQYF.

This chain links TRBV29-1 with TRBJ2-2; the D is unclear. The germline gives CDR1 SQVTM, CDR2 ANQGSEA. The CDR3 extends over 15 amino acids. With 0 bases removed from V and 1 base from J, the gap between germline ends came to 9 bases. The CDR3 sequence is CSVEDRSLNTGELFF. The CDR3 DNA reads as TGCAGCGTTGAAGATCGGTCCCTGAACACCGGGGAGCTGTTTTTT.

The V call is TRBV19, the J call TRBJ1-1; 8 positions agree with TRBD1. The trim removed 7 bases at V and 2 bases at J, leaving 6 bases unmatched. This CDR3 has 14 amino acids. Germline lookup yields CDR1 LNHDA and CDR2 SQIVND (reference sequence). The CDR3 is CASNYRGYNTEAFF. For the CDR3, the DNA is TGTGCCAGTAACTACAGGGGGTATAACACTGAAGCTTTCTTT. Full variable domain (missing parts from reference TRBV19 and TRBJ1-1): DGGITQSPKYLFRKEGQNVTLSCEQNLNHDAMYWYRQDPGQGLRLIYYSQIVNDFQKGDIAEGYSVSREKKESFPLTVTSAQKNPTAFYLCASNYRGYNTEAFFGQGTRLTVV.

J is TRBJ1-1 and V is TRBV27; D call uncertain. CDR1 MNHEY and CDR2 SMNVEV come from the germline V gene (reference sequence). Trimming pared 0 bases from V and 6 bases from J, leaving 8 bases between. This CDR3 has 13 amino acids. This CDR3 reads CASSLSKQAEAFF. The CDR3 coding sequence is TGTGCCAGCAGTTTATCTAAGCAAGCTGAAGCTTTCTTT.

The rearrangement links TRBV6-5 to TRBJ2-1, with D tentatively TRBD2 (6 bases). Germline CDR1 is MNHEY and CDR2 is SVGAGI. V lost 0 bases, J lost 8 bases, and 17 bases lay in between. This CDR3 spans 16 amino acids. The CDR3 DNA sequence: TGTGCCAGCAGTTACTCCCAGGTGCGGAGGGCCTATGAGCAGTTCTTC. It translates to CASSYSQVRRAYEQFF.

This clone was detected only a few times. This chain links TRBV4-1 with TRBJ2-1, with D possibly TRBD1 on 7 matching bases. Germline values: CDR1 MGHRA, CDR2 YSYEKL. CDR3 length: 14 amino acids. Trimming took 0 bases from V and 7 from J, leaving 10 bases between them. Here the CDR3 DNA reads TGCGCCAGCAGCCAAGAACCAGGGGGGAATGAGCAGTTCTTC. Its translation is CASSQEPGGNEQFF.

The genes are TRBV4-1 and TRBJ1-2; 9 positions agree with TRBD1. The J segment lost 5 bases and the V segment lost 1 base, leaving 11 bases of the junction unmatched. Germline V gives CDR1 MGHRA, CDR2 YSYEKL. The CDR3 runs 17 residues. The CDR3 protein is CASSQVPSGTGLYGYTF. The CDR3 DNA is TGCGCCAGCAGCCAAGTCCCCTCCGGGACAGGGTTATATGGCTACACCTTC.

V and J are TRBV19 and TRBJ2-2; 8 positions agree with TRBD1. J was trimmed by 3 bases and V by 6 bases; bases with no gene match: 6. The CDR3 loop spans 15 amino acids. Germline-derived CDR1 and CDR2 are LNHDA and SQIVND (reference sequence). The CDR3 sequence is CASRDGQGYTGELFF. The DNA of the CDR3 is TGTGCCAGTAGGGATGGACAGGGATACACCGGGGAGCTGTTTTTT.

The V and J genes are TRBV23-1 and TRBJ2-1; TRBD1 agrees at 10 bases. TRBV23-1 is marked as an open reading frame, function uncertain. The CDR3 totals 15 residues. Germline trimming cut 0 bases from V and 5 bases from J; bases unmatched to any gene: 1. The CDR3 region is CASSQSDRGDNEQFF. The CDR3 coding sequence is TGCGCCAGCAGTCAATCGGACAGGGGGGACAATGAGCAGTTCTTC.

This chain connects TRBV11-3 to TRBJ2-2; 7 nucleotides line up with TRBD2. J was trimmed by 5 bases and V by 5 bases; bases with no gene match: 11. Germline assignment: CDR1 SGHNT and CDR2 YENEEA. The CDR3 has 16 residues. The CDR3 nucleotides are TGTGCCAGCAGCCTCTCCCCTGGACTAGAGACCGGGGAGCTGTTTTTT. This encodes CASSLSPGLETGELFF.

The CDR3 region has the DNA TGTGCCTGGAGTGTAGGGGCGAACACTGAAGCTTTCTTT. This gives the protein CAWSVGANTEAFF. The V and J genes are TRBV30 and TRBJ1-1, with a weak D call TRBD1 (5 bases). The CDR3 covers 13 residues. The ends were cut back, 0 bases at V and 1 base at J, with 6 bases in the middle. Germline-derived CDR1 and CDR2 are GTSNPN and SVGIG (reference sequence).

The chain couples TRBV10-3 to TRBJ1-5, with D possibly TRBD1 on 6 matching bases. Germline CDR1 is ENHRY and CDR2 is SYGVKD. V lost 0 bases and J 0 bases, leaving 6 bases between the germline ends. This CDR3 is 15 amino acids long. The CDR3 sequence is CAISESGASNQPQHF. The CDR3 nucleotides read TGTGCCATCAGTGAGTCGGGGGCTAGCAATCAGCCCCAGCATTTT.

This chain joins TRBV19 and TRBJ2-7; TRBD1 agrees at 7 bases. CDR1 is LNHDA and CDR2 is SQIVND in the germline V gene (reference sequence). V dropped 5 bases and J dropped 4; count of bases not matched to a gene: 14. This CDR3 has 16 residues. CDR3 in amino acids: CASSPRDRSKSYEQYF. The CDR3 DNA sequence: TGTGCCAGTAGTCCACGGGACAGATCAAAATCGTACGAGCAGTACTTC.

The V gene is TRBV5-1, the J gene TRBJ2-6; possibly TRBD2 for D (5 bases). The CDR3 has 16 residues. CDR1 is SGHRS and CDR2 is YFSETQ in the germline V gene. The V end lost 2 bases, the J end lost 2 bases, and 11 bases lay between the germline ends. The DNA for the CDR3 is TGCGCCAGCAGCTTAAGTGGACTCGCTGGGGCCAACGTCCTGACTTTC. Encoded protein: CASSLSGLAGANVLTF.

The chain links TRBV5-6 to TRBJ1-2, with D perhaps TRBD1 (6 bases). CDR3 size: 15 residues. The V gene lost 0 bases and the J gene lost 0 bases, with 9 bases spanning the gap. Germline CDR1 and CDR2: SGHDT and YYEEEE. DNA for the CDR3: TGTGCCAGCAGCTTGGGGACAGTTGCTAACTATGGCTACACCTTC. Protein: CASSLGTVANYGYTF.

The chain employs TRBV5-5 and TRBJ2-2; possible D gene TRBD1, 6 bases. The CDR3 is made up of 14 amino acids. Germline CDR1 is SGHKS and CDR2 is YYEKEE (reference sequence). Trimming pared 2 bases from V and 6 bases from J, leaving 11 bases between. The CDR3 loop reads CASSLTGMSGELFF. The DNA for the CDR3 is TGTGCCAGCAGCTTAACAGGGATGTCCGGGGAGCTGTTTTTT.